Shown below are 23 T cell receptor beta chains from a single sample sequenced in a study of blood T cell repertoires in COVID-19. Some clones are missing from TCRdb's copy, which holds only in-frame ones; the method was immunoSEQ multiplex PCR. The sample shows 200,000 to 250,000 clones, 80% to 90% of them seen only once. The specimen sequenced was PBMCs or T cells enriched from blood (not recorded which). These receptors all stem from a woman aged 45-59 years in a cohort exposed to, infected with or recovered from COVID-19 (not recorded which).

The genes are TRBV7-9 and TRBJ1-6; D might be TRBD1 (6 bases). The CDR3 length is 13 residues. Per germline, CDR1 SEHNR and CDR2 FQNEAQ (reference sequence). Between the trimmed V and J ends, which lost 8 bases and 9 bases, there was a span of 14 bases. CDR3 nucleotides: TGTGCCAGCGGGGACACTTCGGGTTCACCCCTCCACTTT. Its protein product is CASGDTSGSPLHF.

The genes are TRBV28 and TRBJ1-2; D may be TRBD1 (5 bases). V gave up 5 bases and J gave up 4 bases, with 11 bases separating them. This CDR3 comprises 13 residues. Germline assignment: CDR1 MDHEN and CDR2 SYDVKM. CDR3 nucleotides: TGTGCCAGCAGTCTTCAGGGTGGCTATGGCTACACCTTC. It codes for CASSLQGGYGYTF.

This chain links TRBV5-4 with TRBJ2-3; 10 bases are a match to TRBD2. Trimming at V came to 4 bases and at J to 3 bases, leaving 8 bases not matched to a gene. CDR3 length: 16 amino acids. Germline CDR1 is SGHNT and CDR2 is YYREEE (reference sequence). CDR3 in DNA: TGTGCCAGCAGCAGCCAGCGGGGGGGCGGAACAGATACGCAGTATTTT. As protein: CASSSQRGGGTDTQYF.

The J gene is TRBJ2-5, the V gene TRBV24-1; TRBD1 agrees at 7 bases. CDR3 length: 16 amino acids. CDR1 is KGHDR and CDR2 is SFDVKD in the germline V gene. The V gene end was trimmed by 4 bases and the J gene end by 2 bases; junction bases not matched to a gene: 9. CDR3 in amino acids: CATSDRQPGQQETQYF. CDR3 sequence (DNA): TGTGCCACCAGTGACCGACAACCGGGACAGCAAGAGACCCAGTACTTC.

This clone has only a few counts. The V gene is TRBV28, the J gene TRBJ1-5; tentatively, D is TRBD1 (5 bases). The CDR3 has 14 amino acids. Germline CDR1 and CDR2: MDHEN and SYDVKM. V gave up 7 bases and J gave up 2 bases, with 12 bases separating them. The CDR3 sequence: CASMQGGGNQPQHF. CDR3 nucleotides: TGTGCCAGCATGCAGGGAGGGGGCAATCAGCCCCAGCATTTT. Using reference TRBV28 and TRBJ1-5 for the parts outside the CDR3, the full variable domain is DVKVTQSSRYLVKRTGEKVFLECVQDMDHENMFWYRQDPGLGLRLIYFSYDVKMKEKGDIPEGYSVSREKKERFSLILESASTNQTSMYLCASMQGGGNQPQHFGDGTRLSIL.

The genes are TRBV5-1 and TRBJ1-2; D is possibly TRBD1 (6 bases). The V end lost 0 bases, the J end lost 4 bases, and 13 bases lay between the germline ends. Germline V lookup: CDR1 SGHRS, CDR2 YFSETQ. This CDR3 is built from 15 residues. CDR3 coding DNA: TGCGCCAGCAGCTTGGGGGCAGGGGTTGCCTATGGCTACACCTTC. This translates into CASSLGAGVAYGYTF.

The chain carries TRBV15 and TRBJ2-1, with 10 positions matching TRBD2. There are 15 residues in the CDR3. Germline V lookup: CDR1 LNHNV, CDR2 YYDKDF (reference sequence). The junction had 12 bases not matched to a gene; V was cut back by 9 bases and J by 7 bases. This CDR3 reads CATSNLAGAKNEQFF. In DNA form, the CDR3 reads TGTGCCACTTCTAATCTAGCGGGGGCCAAAAATGAGCAGTTCTTC.

The chain carries TRBV3-1 (or the pseudogene TRBV3-2) and TRBJ1-1; TRBD1 aligns across 8 bases. Germline V gene lookup returns CDR1 LGHDT and CDR2 YNNKEL (reference sequence). Unmatched junction bases numbered 4, after V lost 4 bases and J lost 12 bases. This CDR3 comprises 11 residues. The CDR3 loop is CASSPGQGTFF. DNA of the CDR3: TGTGCCAGCAGCCCCGGACAGGGAACTTTCTTT.

This CDR3 reads CASSIGRREKLFF. DNA for the CDR3: TGTGCCAGTAGTATAGGGCGGCGGGAAAAACTGTTTTTT. This sequence joins TRBV19 and TRBJ1-4; no firm D call. Trimming removed 1 base at V and 8 bases at J, with 8 bases between. CDR3 size: 13 residues. Germline V gene lookup returns CDR1 LNHDA and CDR2 SQIVND (reference sequence). The full variable domain, completed using reference TRBV19 and TRBJ1-4, is DGGITQSPKYLFRKEGQNVTLSCEQNLNHDAMYWYRQDPGQGLRLIYYSQIVNDFQKGDIAEGYSVSREKKESFPLTVTSAQKNPTAFYLCASSIGRREKLFFGSGTQLSVL.

This chain connects TRBV5-1 to TRBJ2-6; possibly TRBD1 for D (5 bases). The V gene's germline CDR1 is SGHRS and CDR2 YFSETQ. Deletions cut 0 bases from V and 1 base from J, with 8 bases between. There are 16 residues in the CDR3. This CDR3 is CASSLAQGSGANVLTF. The CDR3 DNA follows: TGCGCCAGCAGCTTGGCCCAGGGTTCTGGGGCCAACGTCCTGACTTTC.

The V and J genes are TRBV5-1 and TRBJ2-3; D gene ambiguous. The length of the CDR3 is 11 residues. The germline V gene has CDR1 SGHRS and CDR2 YFSETQ. The ends were cut back, 4 bases at V and 7 bases at J, with 7 bases in the middle. CDR3 sequence (DNA): TGCGCCAGCAGCGATCTAAATACGCAGTATTTT. Translation: CASSDLNTQYF.

In its sample, this clone was seen a few times. The chain recombines TRBV27 with TRBJ1-5; D remains ambiguous. V lost 4 bases to trimming and J lost 1 base, with 17 bases between them. The CDR3 runs to 17 residues. Germline CDR1 and CDR2: MNHEY and SMNVEV (reference sequence). CDR3 protein: CASSSTLLAQSNQPQHF. The DNA of the CDR3 is TGTGCCAGCAGTTCGACATTACTAGCCCAAAGCAATCAGCCCCAGCATTTT.

The chain is built from TRBV15 and TRBJ1-3; maybe TRBD1 (5 bases). V lost 4 bases to trimming and J lost 3 bases, with 13 bases between them. Germline-derived CDR1 and CDR2 are LNHNV and YYDKDF (reference sequence). The length of the CDR3 is 15 residues. CDR3 sequence: CATSKGGADGNTIYF. In nucleotides, the CDR3 is TGTGCCACCAGCAAGGGAGGGGCTGATGGAAACACCATATATTTT.

This clone appeared a few times. The genes are TRBV5-6 and TRBJ2-3; 10 bases are a match to TRBD1. Unmatched junction bases numbered 7, after V lost 3 bases and J lost 3 bases. Germline lookup yields CDR1 SGHDT and CDR2 YYEEEE. The CDR3 totals 16 residues. The CDR3 sequence is CASSSDRGRGTDTQYF. In nucleotides, the CDR3 is TGTGCCAGCAGCTCCGACAGGGGGCGCGGGACAGATACGCAGTATTTT.

This clone turned up a few times. The chain uses TRBV15 and TRBJ1-5, with 12 nucleotides matching TRBD1. CDR1 LNHNV and CDR2 YYDKDF come from the germline V gene (reference sequence). The CDR3 is 15 residues long. The ends lost 5 bases at V and 6 bases at J; junction bases unmatched: 5. This CDR3 is CATSPGTGGTQPQHF. In DNA, the CDR3 is TGTGCCACCAGCCCTGGGACAGGGGGCACTCAGCCCCAGCATTTT.

V and J are TRBV5-4 and TRBJ1-1; D gene ambiguous. Trimming left V 9 bases short and J 1 base short, with 10 bases between. Germline CDR1 SGHNT, CDR2 YYREEE (reference sequence). This CDR3 is built from 12 residues. CDR3 region: CAKVQSNTEAFF. The CDR3 DNA is TGTGCCAAGGTACAGTCGAACACTGAAGCTTTCTTT.

The chain combines TRBV2 with TRBJ1-1, with D tentatively TRBD1 (6 bases). Germline V gene lookup returns CDR1 SNHLY and CDR2 FYNNEI. This CDR3 contains 11 residues. Trimming cost V 8 bases and J 5 bases, with 9 bases left between them. The CDR3 DNA reads as TGTGCCAGCCGAGGGGGTACTGAAGCTTTCTTT. Protein: CASRGGTEAFF.

The V call is TRBV28, the J call TRBJ1-1; D unclear. The germline CDR1 and CDR2 sequences are MDHEN and SYDVKM. This CDR3 region has 13 residues. V shed 7 bases and J shed 1 base, with 10 bases lying between them. Written as DNA, the CDR3 is TGTGCCAGCACCACCCCAGGGAACACTGAAGCTTTCTTT. Its protein is CASTTPGNTEAFF.

The rearrangement links TRBV4-3 to TRBJ2-2; D is perhaps TRBD2 (5 bases). The germline V and J ends were trimmed by 3 bases and 4 bases, with 18 bases remaining between them. The V gene's germline CDR1 is LGHNA and CDR2 YSLEER. CDR3 length: 17 amino acids. The DNA of the CDR3 is TGCGCCAGCAGCCAGGACCGCACTAGGGAACGCACCGGGGAGCTGTTTTTT. This sequence encodes CASSQDRTRERTGELFF.

The chain is built from TRBV7-9 and TRBJ1-2; D is uncertain. V was clipped by 6 bases and J by 7 bases, with 15 bases between them. CDR1 is SEHNR, CDR2 FQNEAQ, per germline (reference sequence). The CDR3 loop spans 13 amino acids. This CDR3 is CASSPHGDTGYTF. CDR3 nucleotides: TGTGCCAGCAGTCCTCACGGGGATACTGGCTACACCTTC.

The gene calls are TRBV7-2 and TRBJ2-1, with 8 bases aligning to TRBD2. Germline V lookup: CDR1 SGHTA, CDR2 FQGNSA. V lost 5 bases, J lost 7 bases, and 10 bases stayed unmatched. This CDR3 contains 15 residues. CDR3 in amino acids: CASSPRGGERNEQFF. The CDR3 DNA follows: TGTGCCAGCAGCCCACGGGGGGGTGAAAGGAATGAGCAGTTCTTC. The full variable domain, completed using reference TRBV7-2 and TRBJ2-1, is GAGVSQSPSNKVTEKGKDVELRCDPISGHTALYWYRQSLGQGLEFLIYFQGNSAPDKSGLPSDRFSAERTGGSVSTLTIQRTQQEDSAVYLCASSPRGGERNEQFFGPGTRLTVL.

The chain uses TRBV6-5 and TRBJ1-1; tentative D call: TRBD1 (6 bases). There are 13 residues in the CDR3. The ends were cut back, 2 bases at V and 4 bases at J, with 8 bases in the middle. CDR1 MNHEY and CDR2 SVGAGI come from the germline V gene. The CDR3 DNA sequence: TGTGCCAGCAGTTACCAGGGGAGCACTGAAGCTTTCTTT. Encoded protein: CASSYQGSTEAFF.

V is TRBV9 and J is TRBJ2-7; TRBD1 agrees at 8 bases. In germline, CDR1 is SGDLS, CDR2 YYNGEE. J lost 6 bases, V lost 0 bases, and 5 bases had no gene match. The CDR3 length is 14 residues. The CDR3 coding sequence is TGTGCCAGCAGCGTAGCCCCGACAGGGGCCGAGCAGTACTTC. As protein: CASSVAPTGAEQYF.